This is a list of T cell receptor beta chains from one sample in a study of T cell responses to AZD1222 COVID-19 vaccine. Sequencing used immunoSEQ multiplex PCR; TCRdb keeps in-frame clones, though not all of them. The table has roughly 97,000 clones, over 70% seen once. The sample here was peripheral blood, taken on day 0 of AZD1222 vaccination. The origin of the receptors is an adult in good health. CDR3s include the opening cysteine and the closing phenylalanine or tryptophan. A D gene is named only where the DNA matches it firmly. Only part of the rows carry a size: once, few, many, or a class if the clone is expanded.

TRBV5-4	TRBJ2-2	-	-	TGTGCCAGCAGCACGGAGGTAGGGACCGGGGAGCTGTTTTTT	CASSTEVGTGELFF
TRBV3-1/TRBV3-2	TRBJ1-1	TRBD1	-	TGTGCCAGCAGCCAAGGGCGGACAGGGAAGGAAGCTTTCTTT	CASSQGRTGKEAFF
TRBV5-1	TRBJ1-2	TRBD1	-	TGCGCCAGCAGCTCTTCAGGGGGGAATGGCTACACCTTC	CASSSSGGNGYTF
TRBV2	TRBJ2-3	TRBD1	-	TGTGCCAGCAGAACACAGGGGATCGGCACAGATACGCAGTATTTT	CASRTQGIGTDTQYF
TRBV4-2	TRBJ2-2	TRBD2	once	TGTGCCAGCAGCCAACCAACTAGCGGGGGTAACACCGGGGAGCTGTTTTTT	CASSQPTSGGNTGELFF
TRBV6-2/TRBV6-3	TRBJ2-2	-	-	TGTGCCAGCAGTCAAAACAGGGTTATCGCCGGGGAGCTGTTTTTT	CASSQNRVIAGELFF
TRBV7-2	TRBJ1-5	TRBD1	-	TGTGCCAGCAGCGCTAGACAGGGAGCGGGTCAGCCCCAGCATTTT	CASSARQGAGQPQHF
TRBV6-5	TRBJ2-1	TRBD2	-	TGTGCCAGCAGTTACGAGCGGGGGGCCCGCAATGAGCAGTTCTTC	CASSYERGARNEQFF
TRBV28	TRBJ1-2	-	-	TGTGCCAGCAGTTTTCGGGTCGGAAACTATGGCTACACCTTC	CASSFRVGNYGYTF
TRBV27	TRBJ2-5	-	-	TGTGCCAGCAGTGTGGAGGGAAGGACGGCCCAGTACTTC	CASSVEGRTAQYF
TRBV28	TRBJ2-2	TRBD2	-	TGTGCCAGCAGTGCCCTAACAGCGGGAGGGCCAGTCGGGGAGCTGTTTTTT	CASSALTAGGPVGELFF
TRBV9	TRBJ2-2	-	few	TGTGCCAGCAGCGTAGTCTCGTCCGGGGAGCTGTTTTTT	CASSVVSSGELFF
TRBV2	TRBJ1-2	TRBD1	-	TGTGCCAGCGACAGGGTTTATGGCTACACCTTC	CASDRVYGYTF
TRBV10-1	TRBJ2-7	-	-	TGCGCCAGCCCCGGGAAACCGTACTACGAGCAGTACTTC	CASPGKPYYEQYF
TRBV15	TRBJ1-2	TRBD1	once	TGTGCCACCAGCAGACCACACAGGGGTAACTATGGCTACACCTTC	CATSRPHRGNYGYTF
TRBV10-3	TRBJ2-3	TRBD2	-	TGTGCCATCAGTGAGTCGGTGGGAGGGAGTTCTAGCACAGATACGCAGTATTTT	CAISESVGGSSSTDTQYF
TRBV9	TRBJ1-3	-	-	TGTGCCAGCAGCGACCAAGAAAACACCATATATTTT	CASSDQENTIYF
TRBV24-1	TRBJ2-6	-	-	TGTGCCACCAGTGATACCGGGAGCTCTGGGGCCAACGTCCTGACTTTC	CATSDTGSSGANVLTF
TRBV7-3	TRBJ2-7	TRBD1	-	TGTGCCAGCAGCCCCCGGGACAGCTTCCCCTACGAGCAGTACTTC	CASSPRDSFPYEQYF
TRBV7-2	TRBJ1-1	-	-	TGTGCCAGCAGCTTAGTAGGGGCGGTCACTGAAGCTTTCTTT	CASSLVGAVTEAFF
TRBV27	TRBJ1-5	-	-	TGTGCCAGCAGCCGTGATCTGAGTCAGCCCCAGCATTTT	CASSRDLSQPQHF
TRBV29-1	TRBJ2-1	TRBD1	-	TGCAGCGTTGGAGGCAGGGGGCTCTACAATGAGCAGTTCTTC	CSVGGRGLYNEQFF
TRBV19	TRBJ2-7	TRBD1	-	TGTGCCAGCACGGGACAGGGATACTCGGGGTACGAGCAGTACTTC	CASTGQGYSGYEQYF
TRBV12-3/TRBV12-4	TRBJ2-7	-	-	TGTGCCAGCAGTCAATTAGTGGCCCACGAGCAGTACTTC	CASSQLVAHEQYF
TRBV25-1	TRBJ1-1	-	-	TGTGCCAGCAGTCTCGGAAACACTGAAGCTTTCTTT	CASSLGNTEAFF
TRBV6-2/TRBV6-3	TRBJ2-7	-	-	TGTGCCAGCAGTTACAGCGTCCTTCAGAACGAGCAGTACTTC	CASSYSVLQNEQYF
TRBV18	TRBJ2-7	TRBD1	-	TGTGCCAGCTCACTCAGCAGGGGGTGGGCCGAGCAGTACTTC	CASSLSRGWAEQYF
TRBV29-1	TRBJ2-7	TRBD2	-	TGCAGCGTTGCGGGAGGAGCGTCCCCCTACGAGCAGTACTTC	CSVAGGASPYEQYF
TRBV6-5	TRBJ1-5	-	-	TGTGCCAGCAGTATGTACAGCCGCAATCAGCCCCAGCATTTT	CASSMYSRNQPQHF
TRBV4-1	TRBJ1-4	-	-	TGCGCCAGCAGCCCTGACAGCCCCAGTGAAAAACTGTTTTTT	CASSPDSPSEKLFF
TRBV12-3/TRBV12-4	TRBJ2-5	-	-	TGTGCCAGCAGCTACCAAGAGACCCAGTACTTC	CASSYQETQYF
TRBV7-9	TRBJ1-2	-	-	TGTGCCAGCAGCTTCGGAGTGGGTTATGGCTACACCTTC	CASSFGVGYGYTF
TRBV24-1	TRBJ1-4	TRBD1	-	TGTGCCACCAGTGTAGGAGGGACAGGGGCTGAAAAACTGTTTTTT	CATSVGGTGAEKLFF
TRBV27	TRBJ2-2	-	-	TGTGCCAGCAGCTTAGAGGGGCGCGGGGAGCTGTTTTTT	CASSLEGRGELFF
TRBV28	TRBJ2-2	-	-	TGTGCCAGCAGTTTGGCGTCGGGGGTGGCCGGGGAGCTGTTTTTT	CASSLASGVAGELFF
TRBV7-7	TRBJ2-2	-	-	TGTGCCAGCAGCTTAGCTTCTGGACAAAACACCGGGGAGCTGTTTTTT	CASSLASGQNTGELFF
TRBV7-9	TRBJ1-6	TRBD1	-	TGTGCCAGCAGCTTAGAGACAGGGGGTAATTCACCCCTCCACTTT	CASSLETGGNSPLHF
TRBV6-6	TRBJ2-2	TRBD1	-	TGTGCCAGCAGAGCCGACAGGGCGGCCGGGGAGCTGTTTTTT	CASRADRAAGELFF
TRBV7-3	TRBJ1-2	-	-	TGTGCCAGCAGCTTAGGCAGTACTAACTATGGCTACACCTTC	CASSLGSTNYGYTF
TRBV18	TRBJ2-1	-	once	TGTGCCAGCTCACCGGGGACCGGCGGGGTCAATGAGCAGTTCTTC	CASSPGTGGVNEQFF
TRBV14	TRBJ1-4	-	-	TGTGCCAGCAGCCAAGTATCTCAGGGCAAACTGTTTTTT	CASSQVSQGKLFF
TRBV28	TRBJ1-2	-	few	TGTGCCAGCACCTCCAGGGTCCTCTATGGCTACACCTTC	CASTSRVLYGYTF
TRBV4-3	TRBJ2-1	-	-	TGCGCCAGCAGCCAAAGTTTTAGTGAGCAGTTCTTC	CASSQSFSEQFF
TRBV6-2/TRBV6-3	TRBJ1-2	TRBD1	once	TGTGCCAGCAGTCGACCCGGGACAGGGCTCTATGGCTACACCTTC	CASSRPGTGLYGYTF
TRBV4-3	TRBJ2-7	-	once	TGCGCCAGCAGCCAAGATCCGGGCCCTAGCATATATCCTGACGAGCAGTACTTC	CASSQDPGPSIYPDEQYF
TRBV6-5	TRBJ2-5	TRBD1	-	TGTGCCAGCAGTTACTTGGACAGGGATGAGACCCAGTACTTC	CASSYLDRDETQYF
TRBV21-1	TRBJ2-7	-	-	TGTGCCAGCCCCCAGGGGACCTACGAGCAGTACTTC	CASPQGTYEQYF
TRBV24-1	TRBJ2-7	-	-	TGTGCCACCAGTGAGGGGTTATCTCGGGGTATGTACGAGCAGTACTTC	CATSEGLSRGMYEQYF
TRBV7-9	TRBJ1-2	-	-	TGTGCCAGCAGCTTAGGCGAGGGAGGCCGAGCGGGCTACACCTTC	CASSLGEGGRAGYTF
TRBV3-1/TRBV3-2	TRBJ2-1	-	-	TGTGCCAGCAGCCAAGATCAGCGGGTTTGGAATGAGCAGTTCTTC	CASSQDQRVWNEQFF